Listed here are 20 T cell receptor beta chains from one sample, sequenced in a study of CD8+CD57+ T cells in acquired aplastic anemia (dated by TCRdb to 2016 to 2019). The sequencer listed for this sample is Illumina HiSeq 2000. TCR beta VDJ combination and CDR3 sequence profiling used genomic DNA as the template. TCRdb applied fastp at Q25 and MiXCR to the public reads, then kept only in-frame beta chains. CDR3 protein duplicates are merged, each entry listing the most common genes and DNA. The table for this sample lists approximately 180,000 distinct CDR3 sequences; around half of them were counted only once. The ten largest clonotypes hold 0.85% to 1.3% of the sample. Flow cytometry had shown CD8+CD57+ cell expansion in the patients selected for sequencing. The sample comprised sorted CD4+, CD8+, or CD8+CD57+ T cells (not recorded which) from PBMCs. These receptors all come from a human donor with aplastic anemia.

At least ten counts were recorded for this clonotype. The chain has TRBV20-1 and TRBJ1-5; TRBD1 is a possible D gene (5 bases). V was shortened by 0 bases and J by 2 bases, with 26 bases between the two germline ends. This CDR3 has 20 residues. Germline V CDR1 and CDR2: DFQATT, SNEGSKA (reference sequence). DNA of the CDR3: TGCAGTGCTAGAGATGCTCGGGCGACAGCGACATCGGGGGGCAATCAGCCCCAGCATTTT. Translating it yields CSARDARATATSGGNQPQHF.

This clonotype was recorded once. This chain uses TRBV4-1 with TRBJ1-2, with D possibly matching TRBD1 (5 bases). The CDR3 runs to 13 residues. Germline lookup yields CDR1 MGHRA and CDR2 YSYEKL. V was clipped by 7 bases and J by 13 bases, with 22 bases between them. CDR3 in amino acids: CASNGQGESSCTF. CDR3 DNA sequence: TGCGCCAGCAATGGGCAGGGAGAAAGTAGCTGCACCTTC.

This clonotype was counted at least ten times. One junction end disagrees with the germline gene, perhaps due to a read error. This chain links TRBV29-1 with TRBJ1-1; a possible D gene is TRBD1 (5 bases). The CDR3 contains 11 residues. From germline, CDR1 is SQVTM and CDR2 ANQGSEA. CDR3 nucleotides: TGCAGCGTTGAGGTAGGGGCCGTCAATTCCTTT. The encoded protein is CSVEVGAVNSF.

The genes are TRBV7-2 and TRBJ2-5; 13 nucleotides match TRBD2. J was trimmed by 4 bases and V by 2 bases; bases with no gene match: 4. The germline CDR1 and CDR2 sequences are SGHTA and FQGNSA. The CDR3 sequence is 16 residues long. The CDR3 sequence is CASSLTSGGAAETQYF. CDR3 DNA: TGTGCCAGCAGCTTAACTAGCGGGGGGGCGGCAGAGACCCAGTACTTC.

This chain links TRBV29-1 with TRBJ2-7; TRBD1 matches at 10 bases. Trimming took 2 bases from V and 3 from J; bases not matched to a gene: 4. This CDR3 contains 14 residues. CDR1 and CDR2 from the germline V gene are SQVTM and ANQGSEA. This chain's CDR3 is CSVEIGDRGYEQYF. CDR3 coding DNA: TGCAGCGTTGAAATTGGGGACAGGGGCTACGAGCAGTACTTC.

This clonotype was seen ten or more times. The V gene is TRBV29-1, the J gene TRBJ1-2; D is possibly TRBD1 (5 bases). Trimming stripped 2 bases from V and 5 bases from J, with 27 bases between. The germline V gene encodes CDR1 SQVTM and CDR2 ANQGSEA. The CDR3 loop spans 18 amino acids. CDR3 region: CSVESRRGLPPSRYGYTF. CDR3 coding DNA: TGCAGCGTTGAATCTAGGCGGGGCCTTCCACCTAGTCGGTATGGCTACACCTTC.

At least ten counts were recorded for this clonotype. The chain carries TRBV2 and TRBJ1-1, with 8 bases matching TRBD1. The V gene end was trimmed by 1 base and the J gene end by 0 bases; junction bases not matched to a gene: 1. This CDR3 spans 15 amino acids. Germline V lookup: CDR1 SNHLY, CDR2 FYNNEI. This chain's CDR3 is CASSEDRGMNTEAFF. The DNA of the CDR3 is TGTGCCAGCAGTGAAGACAGGGGGATGAACACTGAAGCTTTCTTT. Using reference TRBV2 and TRBJ1-1 for the parts outside the CDR3, the full variable domain is EPEVTQTPSHQVTQMGQEVILRCVPISNHLYFYWYRQILGQKVEFLVSFYNNEISEKSEIFDDQFSVERPDGSNFTLKIRSTKLEDSAMYFCASSEDRGMNTEAFFGQGTRLTVV.

This clonotype showed up many times. The J gene is TRBJ2-1, the V gene TRBV9; D possibly corresponds to TRBD1 (5 bases). Trimming cost V 0 bases and J 5 bases, with 12 bases left between them. Germline-derived CDR1 and CDR2 are SGDLS and YYNGEE. This CDR3 has 15 amino acids. CDR3 loop: CASSVASRQNNEQFF. The CDR3 DNA reads TGTGCCAGCAGCGTAGCTTCGAGACAGAACAATGAGCAGTTCTTC.

The chain carries TRBV24-1 and TRBJ1-2; no clear D. The CDR3 is 12 residues long. The V gene's germline CDR1 is KGHDR and CDR2 SFDVKD. Trimming cost V 3 bases and J 5 bases, with 6 bases left between them. CDR3 coding DNA: TGTGCCACCAGTGATGGGATTTATGGCTACACCTTC. This codes for CATSDGIYGYTF.

As for this clonotype: A much larger clone lies one base from this, so it may be a read error. Here the CDR3 reads CASNSGHTNSGNTTYF. CDR3 nucleotides: TGTGCCAGCAACAGTGGACACACCAATTCTGGAAACACCACATATTTT. The rearrangement links TRBV6-1 to TRBJ1-3; maybe TRBD1 (5 bases). Germline-derived CDR1 and CDR2 are MNHNS and SASEGT. CDR3 length: 16 amino acids.

This clonotype was detected only a few times. The chain carries TRBV10-3 and TRBJ2-7; no definite D call. Trimming cost V 0 bases and J 3 bases, with 12 bases left between them. There are 15 residues in the CDR3. The germline CDR1 and CDR2 sequences are ENHRY and SYGVKD. CDR3 in amino acids: CAISESTRRSYEQYF. In DNA, the CDR3 is TGTGCCATCAGTGAGTCTACGCGCCGGAGCTACGAGCAGTACTTC.

This clonotype was counted at least ten times. The rearrangement links TRBV6-2 or TRBV6-3 to TRBJ2-3, with D tentatively TRBD1 or TRBD2 (6 bases each). In germline, CDR1 is MNHEY, CDR2 SVGEGT. The length of the CDR3 is 14 residues. Trimming shortened V by 7 bases and J by 0 bases, and 11 bases separated the two germline ends. CDR3 in amino acids: CASNTGTSTDTQYF. As DNA, the CDR3 is TGTGCCAGCAACACAGGGACTAGCACAGATACGCAGTATTTT.

This clonotype was observed many times. This chain uses TRBV6-1 with TRBJ1-1; 9 bases are a match to TRBD1. V was pared by 6 bases and J by 5 bases, with 4 bases of the junction left unmatched. Germline V gives CDR1 MNHNS, CDR2 SASEGT. The length of the CDR3 is 13 residues. The CDR3 DNA is TGTGCCAGCAGAAAGACAGGGGGGACTGAAGCTTTCTTT. The encoded protein is CASRKTGGTEAFF.

The rearrangement joins TRBV5-8 to TRBJ2-7; D ambiguous. Trimming cost V 5 bases and J 10 bases, with 19 bases left between them. Germline lookup yields CDR1 SGHTS and CDR2 YDEGEE. The CDR3 totals 13 residues. The CDR3 region has the DNA TGTGCCAGCAGTTATGGACGGGCGATGAACCAGTACTTC. Amino acid sequence: CASSYGRAMNQYF.

This clonotype was counted only a few times. This chain uses TRBV10-2 with TRBJ2-3; the D gene could be TRBD1 or TRBD2 (5 bases each). V lost 1 base and J 0 bases, leaving 8 bases between the germline ends. The germline V gene has CDR1 WSHSY and CDR2 SAAADI. The CDR3 runs to 15 residues. CDR3 loop: CASSELGPSTDTQYF. CDR3 sequence (DNA): TGCGCCAGCAGTGAGTTGGGACCCAGCACAGATACGCAGTATTTT.

This clonotype was seen at least ten times. The J gene is TRBJ1-6, the V gene TRBV6-1; D uncertain. Germline CDR1 reads MNHNS; CDR2 reads SASEGT. V dropped 1 base and J dropped 6 bases, with 16 bases sitting between them. This CDR3 region has 17 residues. This CDR3 reads CASSEVTHIAINSPLHF. The CDR3 DNA follows: TGTGCCAGCAGTGAAGTTACCCATATAGCTATTAATTCACCCCTCCACTTT.

This chain uses TRBV5-1 with TRBJ2-3, with D perhaps matching TRBD2 (6 bases). The germline gives CDR1 SGHRS, CDR2 YFSETQ. The CDR3 extends over 12 amino acids. The V end was cut by 4 bases, the J end by 8 bases, with 11 bases between. Written as DNA, the CDR3 is TGCGCCAGCAGCCCGGGGGTAGGTACGCAGTATTTT. Translation: CASSPGVGTQYF.

This clonotype has at least ten counts. This chain connects TRBV15 to TRBJ2-3; 7 bases are a match to TRBD2. CDR1 and CDR2 (germline): LNHNV, YYDKDF (reference sequence). V dropped 4 bases and J dropped 2; count of bases not matched to a gene: 9. The length of the CDR3 is 16 residues. The CDR3 here is CATSNPLLANTDTQYF. The CDR3, as DNA: TGTGCCACCAGCAATCCTCTACTAGCGAACACAGATACGCAGTATTTT.

To note about this clonotype: It may be a read error: a sequence one base away is much more abundant. The chain links TRBV27 to TRBJ2-7; TRBD1 aligns across 12 bases. CDR3 length: 13 amino acids. Looked up from germline, CDR1 is MNHEY and CDR2 is SMNVEV (reference sequence). The CDR3 here is CASSGTGGAGQCF. The CDR3 DNA is TGTGCCAGCAGTGGGACAGGGGGCGCGGGGCAGTGCTTC.

This clonotype was seen ten or more times. The rearrangement uses TRBV19 and TRBJ2-1; 9 bases map to TRBD2. Germline loops: CDR1 LNHDA, CDR2 SQIVND (reference sequence). The CDR3 totals 18 residues. Germline trimming cut 6 bases from V and 3 bases from J; bases unmatched to any gene: 15. The CDR3 DNA reads TGTGCCAGTAGATGGGCCTTAGGGAGCGGGGGGAACTACAATGAGCAGTTCTTC. Amino acids: CASRWALGSGGNYNEQFF.